Listed here are 9 T cell receptor beta chains from one sample, sequenced in a study of cytomegalovirus exposure and HLA in healthy donors. PCR used 60 Vbeta primers and 13 Jbeta primers. The data were produced by immunoSEQ multiplex PCR, yet TCRdb's version contains in-frame clones alone and is incomplete. The sample carries roughly 180,000 clones, 80% to 90% recorded once. Sequencing was carried out using PBMCs. The receptors come from a male donor in good health and CMV-seronegative.

This chain connects TRBV6-5 to TRBJ1-2; D ambiguous. The CDR3 is 16 amino acids. Germline V gene data show CDR1 as MNHEY and CDR2 as SVGAGI. Trimming shortened V by 2 bases and J by 4 bases, and 17 bases separated the two germline ends. This CDR3 is CASSYRTVGTFYGYTF. The CDR3 coding sequence is TGTGCCAGCAGTTACCGCACAGTCGGCACCTTCTATGGCTACACCTTC.

In this sample, this clone turned up a few times. This chain connects TRBV28 to TRBJ1-2, with TRBD1 matching over 7 bases. In germline, CDR1 is MDHEN, CDR2 SYDVKM. Trimming cost V 8 bases and J 3 bases; bases outside gene matches: 6. The CDR3 is 13 amino acids. The CDR3: CASGSQGDYGYTF. In DNA, the CDR3 is TGTGCCAGCGGATCCCAGGGGGACTATGGCTACACCTTC.

Of note for this clone: Germline and junction disagree at one end, which may indicate a read error. The CDR3 loop reads CSSSARGQPQHF. For the CDR3, the DNA is TGTTCCAGCAGCGCGAGAGGGCAGCCCCAGCATTTT. V is TRBV7-9 and J is TRBJ1-5, with no clear D. The germline V gene has CDR1 SEHNR and CDR2 FQNEAQ (reference sequence). The CDR3 length is 12 residues.

This chain uses TRBV5-4 with TRBJ2-5; TRBD2 matches 15 bases. The ends lost 5 bases at V and 5 bases at J; junction bases unmatched: 4. Germline V gene lookup returns CDR1 SGHNT and CDR2 YYREEE (reference sequence). CDR3 length equals 15 residues. CDR3 nucleotide sequence: TGTGCCAGCAGAACGGGACTAGCGGGGGGTGAGACCCAGTACTTC. This codes for CASRTGLAGGETQYF.

The chain joins TRBV7-8 to TRBJ2-7; 8 nucleotides line up with TRBD2. Germline V gene lookup returns CDR1 SGHVS and CDR2 FQNEAQ. The CDR3 loop spans 15 amino acids. Trimming removed 0 bases from V and 4 bases from J; junction bases left unmatched: 5. The CDR3 bases are TGTGCCAGCAGCTTAGCGTCGGCGGGAGGTTACGAGCAGTACTTC. It specifies CASSLASAGGYEQYF.

This clone occurred a few times. The chain is built from TRBV19 and TRBJ2-2; D is perhaps TRBD1 (6 bases). This CDR3 is 15 amino acids long. CDR1 is LNHDA, CDR2 SQIVND, per germline (reference sequence). The V end lost 7 bases, the J end lost 3 bases, and 15 bases lay between the germline ends. The CDR3 nucleotides read TGTGCCAGTACCCCGACAGGTCCCGACACCGGGGAGCTGTTTTTT. Its protein is CASTPTGPDTGELFF.

The chain uses TRBV19 and TRBJ2-5; TRBD2 matches at 7 bases. Germline V lookup: CDR1 LNHDA, CDR2 SQIVND (reference sequence). The CDR3 is 13 amino acids. V gave up 5 bases and J gave up 5 bases; unmatched junction bases: 5. In DNA, the CDR3 is TGTGCCAGTAGTCGGGGGGTAGGGGAGACCCAGTACTTC. Amino acids: CASSRGVGETQYF.

The rearrangement links TRBV12-5 to TRBJ1-2; no firm D call. The CDR3 is made up of 14 amino acids. V was cut by 8 bases and J by 0 bases, with 13 bases left in between. Germline-derived CDR1 and CDR2 are LGHNT and FRNRAP. The CDR3 is CASSPGLANYGYTF. The CDR3 DNA follows: TGTGCTAGTTCCCCGGGTCTAGCTAACTATGGCTACACCTTC.

V gene TRBV28 combines with J gene TRBJ2-3; 10 bases fit TRBD1. CDR3 length equals 16 residues. Germline V gene data show CDR1 as MDHEN and CDR2 as SYDVKM. With V trimmed by 4 bases and J by 5 bases, 9 bases remained unmatched. The CDR3 DNA is TGTGCCAGCAGTTCGCACCGTGGGACAGGGGTAGATACGCAGTATTTT. This translates into CASSSHRGTGVDTQYF.